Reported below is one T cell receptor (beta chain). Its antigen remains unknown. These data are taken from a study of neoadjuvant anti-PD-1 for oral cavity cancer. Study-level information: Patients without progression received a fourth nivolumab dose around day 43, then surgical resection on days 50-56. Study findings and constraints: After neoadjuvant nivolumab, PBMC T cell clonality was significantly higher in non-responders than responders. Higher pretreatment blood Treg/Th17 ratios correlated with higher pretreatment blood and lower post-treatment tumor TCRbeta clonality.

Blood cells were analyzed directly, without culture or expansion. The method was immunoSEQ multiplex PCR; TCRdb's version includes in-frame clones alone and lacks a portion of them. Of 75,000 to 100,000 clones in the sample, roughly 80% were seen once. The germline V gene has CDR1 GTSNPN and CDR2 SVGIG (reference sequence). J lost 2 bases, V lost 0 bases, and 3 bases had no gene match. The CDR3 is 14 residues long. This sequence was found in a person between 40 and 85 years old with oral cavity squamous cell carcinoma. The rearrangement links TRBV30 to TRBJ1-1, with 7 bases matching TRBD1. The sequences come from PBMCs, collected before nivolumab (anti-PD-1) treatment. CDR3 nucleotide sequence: TGTGCCTGGAGTGTTGGACAGGTTAACACTGAAGCTTTCTTT. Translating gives CAWSVGQVNTEAFF.